The 28 T cell receptor beta chains in this list originate from one sample, sequenced in a study of Ad26.COV2.S vaccination and SARS-CoV-2 variants (dated by TCRdb to the early 2020s). The treatment or condition label, as the study defines it: some 19 received Ad26.COV2.S at low or high dose, single or two shots; 5 received placebo; per-sample allocation not given. Repertoires of vaccine and placebo recipients were sequenced from samples taken on day 63 after the first injection. Library preparation used the immunoSEQ multiplex PCR assay. Imported from immuneACCESS, the table was reduced by TCRdb to in-frame sequences with V and J called. These copies leave out some clones; in studies compared against another copy, an unresolved V gene accounts for under half, and the cause of the remainder is not known. The sample table records fewer than 900,000 clones; roughly 90% of these occur just once. Roughly 1.5% of the sample is taken by the ten largest.

The sample consisted of peripheral blood, taken in a trial of Ad26.COV2.S vaccine versus placebo. All receptors come from a person aged 18-60 years who received the Ad26.COV2.S COVID-19 vaccine or a placebo.

The chain joins TRBV18 to TRBJ2-7; 9 bases are shared with TRBD1. Germline CDR1 reads KGHSH; CDR2 reads LQKENI. This CDR3 is 15 amino acids long. After removal of 5 bases from V and 5 bases from J, the junction contained 10 bases not matched to a gene. The CDR3 region has the DNA TGTGCCAGCTCAGTAGACCGGGACAGGGTCCACGAGCAGTACTTC. It specifies CASSVDRDRVHEQYF.

This clone was seen a handful of times. Here the CDR3 DNA reads TGTGCCAGTAGTAGGAAGGTGACCTACGAGCAGTACTTC. It is translated as CASSRKVTYEQYF. The J gene is TRBJ2-7, the V gene TRBV19, with no clear D. Germline values: CDR1 LNHDA, CDR2 SQIVND (reference sequence). The CDR3 extends over 13 amino acids. The germline V and J ends were trimmed by 4 bases and 2 bases, with 9 bases remaining between them.

The chain uses TRBV18 and TRBJ1-2; D is possibly TRBD1 (6 bases). The CDR3 runs to 13 residues. The V and J ends lost 3 bases and 7 bases respectively, with 12 bases between them. Germline CDR1 is KGHSH and CDR2 is LQKENI. The chain's CDR3 is CASSPGQSRGYTF. The CDR3 DNA follows: TGTGCCAGCTCACCCGGACAGTCGCGTGGCTACACCTTC.

This clone was picked up one time. V and J are TRBV18 and TRBJ2-2; the D gene could be TRBD1 or TRBD2 (6 bases each). The CDR3 spans 17 residues. CDR1 KGHSH and CDR2 LQKENI come from the germline V gene. V lost 1 base and J lost 7, with 19 bases in between. In DNA, the CDR3 is TGTGCCAGCTCACCACGGGGGGACACCCCTCGGTTCGGGGAGCTGTTTTTT. This sequence encodes CASSPRGDTPRFGELFF.

The rearrangement uses TRBV14 and TRBJ1-1; D is unclear. The CDR3 contains 13 residues. Germline CDR1 reads SGHDN; CDR2 reads FVKESK. V lost 1 base, J lost 6 bases, and 9 bases lay in between. As DNA, the CDR3 is TGTGCCAGCAGCCAAGCTGGGAGTGCTGAAGCTTTCTTT. It translates to CASSQAGSAEAFF.

This clone was seen once. The V and J genes are TRBV6-5 and TRBJ1-5, with D maybe TRBD1 (5 bases). Germline-derived CDR1 and CDR2 are MNHEY and SVGAGI. The ends were cut back, 9 bases at V and 3 bases at J, with 15 bases in the middle. The CDR3 has 14 residues. The CDR3 DNA sequence: TGTGCCAGTGAGGGACTCTTGTCCAATCAGCCCCAGCATTTT. Protein: CASEGLLSNQPQHF.

CDR3: CASTTGWSSGNTIYF. CDR3 DNA: TGTGCCAGCACTACAGGGTGGAGTTCTGGAAACACCATATATTTT. The V and J genes are TRBV28 and TRBJ1-3, with TRBD1 as a possible D gene (6 bases). This CDR3 region has 15 residues. The germline V and J ends were trimmed by 7 bases and 1 base, with 14 bases remaining between them. Per the germline V gene, CDR1 is MDHEN and CDR2 is SYDVKM.

This clone came up once. The chain employs TRBV7-9 and TRBJ2-3; possibly TRBD2 for D (5 bases). This CDR3 is 14 amino acids long. The germline V gene encodes CDR1 SEHNR and CDR2 FQNEAQ (reference sequence). V dropped 5 bases and J dropped 8 bases, with 17 bases sitting between them. CDR3 nucleotides: TGTGCCAGCAGCCTCGACTATCTTGAGGCTACGCAGTATTTT. This sequence encodes CASSLDYLEATQYF.

This clone was seen a handful of times. This rearrangement joins TRBV9 to TRBJ2-7; D unresolved. V was cut by 3 bases and J by 3 bases, with 19 bases left in between. Germline V gene data show CDR1 as SGDLS and CDR2 as YYNGEE. The CDR3 extends over 16 amino acids. The CDR3 region is CASSAASGPLNYEQYF. In DNA form, the CDR3 reads TGTGCCAGCAGCGCGGCCTCCGGACCACTAAACTACGAGCAGTACTTC.

This chain joins TRBV11-2 and TRBJ2-3, with TRBD2 identical over 14 bases. Germline assignment: CDR1 SGHAT and CDR2 FQNNGV. V lost 6 bases and J lost 2; bases outside the gene matches: 7. CDR3 length: 17 amino acids. CDR3 sequence: CASRGLAGALPTDTQYF. The CDR3, as DNA: TGTGCCAGCAGGGGACTAGCGGGAGCTCTTCCCACAGATACGCAGTATTTT.

This clone was recorded once. The chain carries TRBV5-8 and TRBJ2-7; TRBD2 matches 7 bases. The germline CDR1 and CDR2 sequences are SGHTS and YDEGEE. The trim removed 2 bases at V and 3 bases at J, leaving 8 bases unmatched. The CDR3 extends over 15 amino acids. DNA of the CDR3: TGTGCCAGCAGCTTCGGGACTAACCGTGACTACGAGCAGTACTTC. Residues: CASSFGTNRDYEQYF.

In the case of this clone: The sample holds other DNA sequences that translate to the same CDR3. The chain uses TRBV24-1 and TRBJ2-3; 10 bases are a match to TRBD1. V trimming: 4 bases; J trimming: 1 base; junction bases outside the gene matches: 4. CDR3 size: 16 residues. CDR1 is KGHDR and CDR2 is SFDVKD in the germline V gene. The CDR3: CATSDPGTGGTDTQYF. The CDR3 DNA reads as TGTGCCACCAGTGACCCCGGGACAGGGGGCACAGATACGCAGTATTTT.

The chain employs TRBV19 and TRBJ2-1; D may correspond to TRBD1 or TRBD2 (6 bases each). V dropped 4 bases and J dropped 6 bases, with 19 bases sitting between them. This CDR3 spans 16 amino acids. Germline V gives CDR1 LNHDA, CDR2 SQIVND (reference sequence). The CDR3 loop reads CASSTPSGKGGNEQFF. Written as DNA, the CDR3 is TGTGCCAGTAGTACGCCATCGGGGAAGGGGGGCAATGAGCAGTTCTTC.

This clone was seen once. CDR3 protein: CASSDDRGRRTEAFF. The CDR3 DNA is TGTGCCAGCAGTGATGACAGGGGGCGAAGGACTGAAGCTTTCTTT. The chain recombines TRBV25-1 with TRBJ1-1; 10 bases map to TRBD1. This CDR3 is built from 15 residues. V shed 3 bases and J 5 bases; nucleotides not matched to a gene: 6. Germline values: CDR1 MGHDK, CDR2 SYGVNS.

CDR3 nucleotides: TGCAGCGCTACCGGGACAGGGATTTACACTGAAGCTTTCTTT. It specifies CSATGTGIYTEAFF. The gene calls are TRBV29-1 and TRBJ1-1, with TRBD1 matching 9 bases. The junction had 9 bases not matched to a gene; V was cut back by 7 bases and J by 3 bases. The germline V gene has CDR1 SQVTM and CDR2 ANQGSEA. The CDR3 runs to 14 residues.

The chain combines TRBV18 with TRBJ1-2; D not certain. Trimming pared 3 bases from V and 3 bases from J, leaving 14 bases between. Germline CDR1 reads KGHSH; CDR2 reads LQKENI. The CDR3 contains 15 residues. The CDR3 loop is CASSPPGSPDYGYTF. Here the CDR3 DNA reads TGTGCCAGCTCACCCCCTGGATCTCCGGACTATGGCTACACCTTC. Complete variable domain (other parts from reference TRBV18 and TRBJ1-2): NAGVMQNPRHLVRRRGQEARLRCSPMKGHSHVYWYRQLPEEGLKFMVYLQKENIIDESGMPKERFSAEFPKEGPSILRIQQVVRGDSAAYFCASSPPGSPDYGYTFGSGTRLTVV.

V usage is TRBV7-8 and J usage is TRBJ2-7, with D hard to call. The CDR3 sequence is 14 residues long. Germline V gene data show CDR1 as SGHVS and CDR2 as FQNEAQ. The V end was cut by 5 bases, the J end by 0 bases, with 11 bases between. The CDR3: CASSDYGSSYEQYF. The CDR3 DNA reads as TGTGCCAGCAGCGATTACGGGTCCTCCTACGAGCAGTACTTC.

The chain couples TRBV15 to TRBJ2-2; TRBD2 is a possible D gene (6 bases). CDR1 and CDR2 from the germline V gene are LNHNV and YYDKDF (reference sequence). CDR3 length equals 17 residues. Trimming took 1 base from V and 0 from J, leaving 12 bases between them. The CDR3 spells CATSRALGGTNTGELFF. CDR3 nucleotide sequence: TGTGCCACCAGCAGAGCCCTCGGGGGTACGAACACCGGGGAGCTGTTTTTT. The full variable domain, in which reference TRBV15 and TRBJ2-2 provide the parts outside the CDR3, is DAMVIQNPRYQVTQFGKPVTLSCSQTLNHNVMYWYQQKSSQAPKLLFHYYDKDFNNEADTPDNFQSRRPNTSFCFLDIRSPGLGDTAMYLCATSRALGGTNTGELFFGEGSRLTVL.

The gene calls are TRBV5-1 and TRBJ2-3; D could derive from TRBD1 or TRBD2 (6 bases each). Trimming took 5 bases from V and 5 from J, leaving 18 bases between them. The CDR3 extends over 15 amino acids. Germline CDR1 is SGHRS and CDR2 is YFSETQ. Here the CDR3 reads CASRVGSGAGDTQYF. The CDR3 nucleotides read TGCGCCAGCAGGGTGGGATCGGGGGCAGGAGATACGCAGTATTTT.

The V gene is TRBV3-1 (or the pseudogene TRBV3-2), the J gene TRBJ2-5; 7 bases agree with TRBD2. The germline CDR1 and CDR2 sequences are LGHDT and YNNKEL (reference sequence). This CDR3 has 14 residues. The ends lost 7 bases at V and 3 bases at J; junction bases unmatched: 8. The CDR3 is CASMREQIEETQYF. CDR3 DNA sequence: TGTGCCAGCATGCGGGAGCAGATCGAAGAGACCCAGTACTTC.

This chain connects TRBV18 to TRBJ1-1, with no clear D. The CDR3 is 14 residues long. The germline CDR1 and CDR2 sequences are KGHSH and LQKENI. V was shortened by 1 base and J by 4 bases, with 10 bases between the two germline ends. The CDR3 DNA follows: TGTGCCAGCTCACCACAGGGTCAAGGCACTGAAGCTTTCTTT. It translates to CASSPQGQGTEAFF.

J is TRBJ2-7 and V is TRBV19; tentatively, D is TRBD2 (6 bases). This CDR3 is 15 amino acids long. V was clipped by 6 bases and J by 2 bases, with 17 bases between them. Per germline, CDR1 LNHDA and CDR2 SQIVND (reference sequence). CDR3 in amino acids: CASSPQAGSPYEQYF. CDR3 nucleotides: TGTGCCAGTAGCCCACAGGCCGGGAGCCCCTACGAGCAGTACTTC.

V usage is TRBV6-5 and J usage is TRBJ1-5, with D unresolved. V lost 4 bases, J lost 5 bases, and 9 bases lay in between. The V gene's germline CDR1 is MNHEY and CDR2 SVGAGI. This CDR3 region has 13 residues. CDR3 amino acids: CASSLDFYQPQHF. The CDR3 region has the DNA TGTGCCAGCAGTTTGGACTTCTATCAGCCCCAGCATTTT.

This clone was seen just once. The chain uses TRBV18 and TRBJ2-6; D not resolved. The ends were cut back, 0 bases at V and 0 bases at J, with 6 bases in the middle. CDR3 length: 16 amino acids. Germline V gene data show CDR1 as KGHSH and CDR2 as LQKENI. The CDR3 region has the DNA TGTGCCAGCTCACCACCAAAGGACTCTGGGGCCAACGTCCTGACTTTC. Its translation is CASSPPKDSGANVLTF.

Worth noting for this clone: This sample also contains other DNA sequences that code for the same CDR3. V gene TRBV5-4 combines with J gene TRBJ2-5; 10 nucleotides agree with TRBD1. V lost 3 bases and J lost 4; bases outside the gene matches: 6. This CDR3 has 15 residues. Germline assignment: CDR1 SGHNT and CDR2 YYREEE (reference sequence). The CDR3 sequence is CASSSRQGAGETQYF. CDR3 DNA: TGTGCCAGCAGCTCGAGACAGGGGGCTGGAGAGACCCAGTACTTC.

V usage is TRBV6-5 and J usage is TRBJ2-1; the D gene is possibly TRBD2 (5 bases). The CDR3 length is 12 residues. CDR1 and CDR2 from the germline V gene are MNHEY and SVGAGI. The V end lost 6 bases, the J end lost 10 bases, and 13 bases lay between the germline ends. DNA of the CDR3: TGTGCCAGCAGATCCCTCGGGGAAGAGCAGTTCTTC. This codes for CASRSLGEEQFF.

This clone appeared once. This chain joins TRBV3-1 (or the pseudogene TRBV3-2) and TRBJ1-6, with D perhaps TRBD1 (6 bases). V shed 5 bases and J shed 10 bases, with 9 bases lying between them. In germline, CDR1 is LGHDT, CDR2 YNNKEL (reference sequence). The CDR3 spans 12 residues. DNA for the CDR3: TGTGCCAGCAGCTACAGGGCCTCACCCCTCCACTTT. This codes for CASSYRASPLHF.

The chain combines TRBV5-1 with TRBJ2-2; possibly TRBD2 for D (7 bases). Germline assignment: CDR1 SGHRS and CDR2 YFSETQ. The CDR3 has 16 amino acids. The germline V and J ends were trimmed by 4 bases and 7 bases, with 20 bases remaining between them. DNA of the CDR3: TGCGCCAGCAGCATCAAACAGGGACTAAGGGGCGGGGAGCTGTTTTTT. Its translation: CASSIKQGLRGGELFF.